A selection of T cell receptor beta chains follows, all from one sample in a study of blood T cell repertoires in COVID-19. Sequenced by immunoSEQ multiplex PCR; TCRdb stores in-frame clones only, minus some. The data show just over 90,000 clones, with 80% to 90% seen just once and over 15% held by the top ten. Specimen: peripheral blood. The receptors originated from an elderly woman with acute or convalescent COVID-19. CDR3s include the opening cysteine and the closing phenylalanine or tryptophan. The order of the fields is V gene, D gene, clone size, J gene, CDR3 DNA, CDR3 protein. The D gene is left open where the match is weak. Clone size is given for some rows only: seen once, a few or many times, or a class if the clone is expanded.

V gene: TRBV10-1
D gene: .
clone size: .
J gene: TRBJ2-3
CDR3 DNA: TGCGCCAGCAGGGAGACACCCAGCACAGATACGCAGTATTTT
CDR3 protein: CASRETPSTDTQYF

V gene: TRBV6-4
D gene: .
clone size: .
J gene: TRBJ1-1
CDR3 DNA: TGTGCCAGCAGTGCCTCTTCGCTTCAGGGTACAAGGACTGAAGCTTTCTTT
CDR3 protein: CASSASSLQGTRTEAFF

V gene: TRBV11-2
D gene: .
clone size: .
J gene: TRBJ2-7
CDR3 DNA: TGTGCCAGCAGCCCGCTGGGTCCGGGGTTTGGAGAGCAGTACTTC
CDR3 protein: CASSPLGPGFGEQYF

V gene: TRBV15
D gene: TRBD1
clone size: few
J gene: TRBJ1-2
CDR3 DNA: TGTGCCACCAGCAGAGAGGAGGGACAGGGGAGAGACTACACCTTC
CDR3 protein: CATSREEGQGRDYTF

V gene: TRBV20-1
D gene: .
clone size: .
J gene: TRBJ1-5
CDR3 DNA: TGCAGTGCTAGTAATTACCGAGGTCCTAGCAATCAGCCCCAGCATTTT
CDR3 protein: CSASNYRGPSNQPQHF

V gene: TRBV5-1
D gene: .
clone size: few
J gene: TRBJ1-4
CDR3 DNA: TGCGCCAGCAGCTGGGGGCCGTATGAAAAACTGTTTTTT
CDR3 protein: CASSWGPYEKLFF

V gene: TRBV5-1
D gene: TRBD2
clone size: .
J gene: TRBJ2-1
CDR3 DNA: TGCGCCAGCAGCTTGGTTGCGGGGGGCTTCTCCTACAATGAGCAGTTCTTC
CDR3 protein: CASSLVAGGFSYNEQFF

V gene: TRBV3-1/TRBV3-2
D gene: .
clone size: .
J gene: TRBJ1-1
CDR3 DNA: TGTGCCAGCAGCCCCGGGGTGGGCACTGAAGCTTTCTTT
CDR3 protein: CASSPGVGTEAFF

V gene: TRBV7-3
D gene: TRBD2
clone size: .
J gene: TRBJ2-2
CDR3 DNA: TGTGCCAGCAGCACACTTAGCGGGGTAAAGAACACCGGGGAGCTGTTTTTT
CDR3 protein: CASSTLSGVKNTGELFF

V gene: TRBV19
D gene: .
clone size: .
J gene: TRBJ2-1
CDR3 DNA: TGTGCCAGTATACACGTTTTTAACAATGAGCAGTTCTTC
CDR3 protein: CASIHVFNNEQFF

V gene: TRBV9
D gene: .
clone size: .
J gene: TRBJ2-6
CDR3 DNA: TGTGCCAGCAGCGTAGCCAGTAGGGCCAACGTCCTGACTTTC
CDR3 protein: CASSVASRANVLTF

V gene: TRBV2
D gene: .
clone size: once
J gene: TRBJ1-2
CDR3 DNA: TGTGCCAGTATACCAGGGTCACGGCCGACTCATGGCTACACCTTC
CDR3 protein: CASIPGSRPTHGYTF

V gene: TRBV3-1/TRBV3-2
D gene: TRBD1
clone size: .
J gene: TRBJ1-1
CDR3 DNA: TGTGCCAGCAGCCTACGACAGGGGCGGGTAGCTTTCTTT
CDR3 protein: CASSLRQGRVAFF

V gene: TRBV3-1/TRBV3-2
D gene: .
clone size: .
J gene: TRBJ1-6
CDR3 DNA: TGTGCCAGCAGCCAGGGAGGGAATTCACCCCTCCACTTT
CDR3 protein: CASSQGGNSPLHF

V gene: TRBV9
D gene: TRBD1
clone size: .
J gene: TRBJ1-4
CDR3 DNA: TGTGCCAGCAGCGGGCGGGGACAGCCTAACAGTGCAACTAATGAAAAACTGTTTTTT
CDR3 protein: CASSGRGQPNSATNEKLFF

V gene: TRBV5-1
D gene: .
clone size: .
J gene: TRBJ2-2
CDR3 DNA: TGCGCCAGCAGCCCGGGCGGGGGCGCAACCGGGGAGCTGTTTTTT
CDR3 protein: CASSPGGGATGELFF

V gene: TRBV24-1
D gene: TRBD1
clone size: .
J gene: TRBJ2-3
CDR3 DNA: TGTGCCACCAGTGAATTGGGACAGGGGGCTGAAGATACGCAGTATTTT
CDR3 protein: CATSELGQGAEDTQYF

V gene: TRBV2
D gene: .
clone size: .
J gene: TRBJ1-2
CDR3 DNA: TGTGCCAGCAGTGAATTAGAACAGGGAAGTGGCTACACCTTC
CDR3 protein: CASSELEQGSGYTF

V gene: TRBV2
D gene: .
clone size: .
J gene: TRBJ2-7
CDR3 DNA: TGTGCCAGGACTACAGGGGGGGCGAACGAGCAGTACTTC
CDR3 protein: CARTTGGANEQYF

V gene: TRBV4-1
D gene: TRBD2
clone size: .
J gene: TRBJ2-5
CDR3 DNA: TGCGCCAGCAGCCAAGGTAGCCTAGCGGGTCAAGAGACCCAGTACTTC
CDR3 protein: CASSQGSLAGQETQYF

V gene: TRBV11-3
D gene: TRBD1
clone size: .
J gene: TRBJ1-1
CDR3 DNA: TGTGCCAGCAGCCCGGGCAGGGGGCTGAACACTGAAGCTTTCTTT
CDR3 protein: CASSPGRGLNTEAFF

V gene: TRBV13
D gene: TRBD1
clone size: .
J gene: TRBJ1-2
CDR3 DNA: TGTGCCAGCAGCAGTGAACCGGGACAGGGGAATGGCTACACCTTC
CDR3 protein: CASSSEPGQGNGYTF

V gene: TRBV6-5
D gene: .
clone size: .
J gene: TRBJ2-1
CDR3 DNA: TGTGCCAGCAGGTTAGCGGCGAGCTCCTACAATGAGCAGTTCTTC
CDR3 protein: CASRLAASSYNEQFF

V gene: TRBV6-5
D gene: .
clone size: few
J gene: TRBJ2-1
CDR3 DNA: TGTGCCAGCAGGGGCGGGTCTAGAAATGAGCAGTTCTTC
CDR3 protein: CASRGGSRNEQFF

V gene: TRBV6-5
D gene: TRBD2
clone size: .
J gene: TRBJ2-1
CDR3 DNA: TGTGCCAGCAGGGACATCGGGGGGAGGGACAATGAGCAGTTCTTC
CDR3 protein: CASRDIGGRDNEQFF

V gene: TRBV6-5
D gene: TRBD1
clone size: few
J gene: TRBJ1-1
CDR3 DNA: TGTGCCAGCATGCTGGGACAGATGAACACTGAAGCTTTCTTT
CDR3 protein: CASMLGQMNTEAFF

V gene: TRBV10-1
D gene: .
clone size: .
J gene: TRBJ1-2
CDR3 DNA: TGCGCCAGCAGTGAGTCGGGCCTTAGGACCTTC
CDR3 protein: CASSESGLRTF

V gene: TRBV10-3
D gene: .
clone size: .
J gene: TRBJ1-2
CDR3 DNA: TGTGCCATCAGTGTCAGGGGCGACTATGGCTACACCTTC
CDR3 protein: CAISVRGDYGYTF

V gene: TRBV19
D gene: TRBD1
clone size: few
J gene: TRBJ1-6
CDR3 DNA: TGTGCCAGTACTCAGGACAGGGCCTACTATAATTCACCCCTCCACTTT
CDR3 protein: CASTQDRAYYNSPLHF

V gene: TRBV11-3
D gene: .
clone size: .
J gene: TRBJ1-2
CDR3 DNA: TGTGCCAGCAGCTCCAGGGATGGAGGCTACACCTTC
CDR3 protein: CASSSRDGGYTF

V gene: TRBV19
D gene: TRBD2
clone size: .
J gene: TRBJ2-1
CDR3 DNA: TGTGCCAGTAGTCCCACTAGCGGGGGGGGACTTGCCAGACTCTTC
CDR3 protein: CASSPTSGGGLARLF

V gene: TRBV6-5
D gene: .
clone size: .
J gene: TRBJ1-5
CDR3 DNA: TGTGCCAGCAGTTACGGGAGGGATCAGCCCCAGCATTTT
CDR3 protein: CASSYGRDQPQHF